What follows is one TCR beta chain and its context. Its matching antigen is unknown. The data were obtained in a study of post-analysis software for immune sequencing data. Turning to the study itself: Both relapsing-remitting and secondary progressive multiple sclerosis featured among the disease courses, as did progressive-relapsing multiple sclerosis. Study-wide results and limits: F measure clustering grouped samples strongly by preparation batch. Among multiple sclerosis patients, normalized Chao1 diversity was significantly below that of controls. There were roughly five TRBV segments more frequent in patients than controls, and TRBV5-6, TRBV5-1 and TRBV20-1 were among them.

This CDR3 comprises 20 residues. CDR1 MNHEY and CDR2 SVGAGI come from the germline V gene. Trimming took off 2 bases at V and 0 bases at J, with 23 bases between the two ends. Unique molecular identifiers were built into the TCR beta cDNA libraries. The source material, 1 to 10 million T cells, gave rise to roughly 500,000 cDNA molecules. TCRdb re-called the PCR reads through MiXCR, storing one row per CDR3 protein. Of 150,000 to 200,000 distinct CDR3 sequences listed, around 30% are singletons. The sequenced material came from blood. The J gene is TRBJ2-4, the V gene TRBV6-5; maybe TRBD2 (6 bases). This sequence originates from a girl under 18 with multiple sclerosis. CDR3 amino acids: CASSYARGLAGTLAKNIQYF. CDR3 nucleotide sequence: TGTGCCAGCAGTTACGCCAGAGGTTTGGCGGGGACGTTAGCCAAAAACATTCAGTACTTC.